A single sample gave rise to the 20 T cell receptor beta chains below, sequenced in a study of blood T cell repertoires in COVID-19 (dated by TCRdb to between 2020 and 2021). The method behind the library was the immunoSEQ multiplex PCR assay. The table comes from immuneACCESS by way of TCRdb, which keeps in-frame sequences with V and J called. Part of the clones is missing from these tables; in studies checked, under half for an unresolved V gene and the rest for unknown reasons. The sample table lists around 140,000 clones, roughly 79% of them with a count of one. 1.5% to 2.5% of the sample rests with the top ten. Sequencing input: peripheral blood. Receptors were obtained from a woman in her fifties or sixties with acute or convalescent COVID-19.

In its sample, this clone was seen a few times. Here the CDR3 reads CASSLQGLAYNEQFF. As DNA, the CDR3 is TGCGCCAGCAGCTTGCAGGGACTAGCGTATAATGAGCAGTTCTTC. The rearrangement uses TRBV5-1 and TRBJ2-1; 10 bases agree with TRBD2. Germline V gene data show CDR1 as SGHRS and CDR2 as YFSETQ. The CDR3 runs to 15 residues. The trim removed 1 base at V and 7 bases at J, leaving 5 bases unmatched.

V gene TRBV5-5 combines with J gene TRBJ1-6; D is unresolved. The ends were cut back, 3 bases at V and 6 bases at J, with 19 bases in the middle. The germline V gene has CDR1 SGHKS and CDR2 YYEKEE (reference sequence). CDR3 length: 17 residues. CDR3: CASSWALTREINSPLHF. Written as DNA, the CDR3 is TGTGCCAGCAGCTGGGCCCTGACACGGGAGATTAATTCACCCCTCCACTTT.

V and J are TRBV6-5 and TRBJ1-2; D uncertain. In germline, CDR1 is MNHEY, CDR2 SVGAGI. Trimming removed 0 bases from V and 4 bases from J, with 9 bases in between. The CDR3 contains 14 residues. The CDR3 region is CASSYSRRVYGYTF. The CDR3 region has the DNA TGTGCCAGCAGTTACTCGAGACGGGTCTATGGCTACACCTTC.

The chain carries TRBV6-5 and TRBJ2-2; 12 positions agree with TRBD2. Trimming removed 6 bases from V and 6 bases from J; junction bases left unmatched: 5. Germline CDR1 is MNHEY and CDR2 is SVGAGI. The CDR3 contains 15 residues. CDR3 in amino acids: CASRRLAGEPGELFF. The DNA of the CDR3 is TGTGCCAGCAGGCGACTAGCGGGAGAGCCCGGGGAGCTGTTTTTT.

In this sample, this clone turned up a few times. The gene calls are TRBV5-4 and TRBJ2-3, with D possibly being TRBD2 (6 bases). CDR3 length: 16 amino acids. V was shortened by 4 bases and J by 1 base, with 16 bases between the two germline ends. Germline CDR1 SGHNT, CDR2 YYREEE (reference sequence). CDR3 DNA: TGTGCCAGCAGCCCCGCGGGACGGTGGGGCACAGATACGCAGTATTTT. It codes for CASSPAGRWGTDTQYF.

This chain links TRBV6-4 with TRBJ2-2, with TRBD1 identical over 9 bases. Germline CDR1 reads MRHNA; CDR2 reads SNTAGT. V dropped 10 bases and J dropped 3; count of bases not matched to a gene: 15. This CDR3 is 17 amino acids long. CDR3 nucleotides: TGTGCCACCGCGGTAGAGGACAGGGGTTCTGACACCGGGGAGCTGTTTTTT. It translates to CATAVEDRGSDTGELFF.

This clone has only one observation. The chain links TRBV19 to TRBJ2-1; D is possibly TRBD2 (5 bases). Germline loops: CDR1 LNHDA, CDR2 SQIVND (reference sequence). The CDR3 consists of 15 residues. Trimming took 7 bases from V and 6 from J, leaving 19 bases between them. The CDR3 DNA reads TGTGCCAGTACTCCCCAATGGGAGTGGGGCAATGAGCAGTTCTTC. Its translation is CASTPQWEWGNEQFF.

This chain connects TRBV30 to TRBJ2-3; TRBD1 matches at 7 bases. Germline V gives CDR1 GTSNPN, CDR2 SVGIG (reference sequence). V trimming: 2 bases; J trimming: 5 bases; junction bases outside the gene matches: 4. The CDR3 covers 13 residues. CDR3 sequence (DNA): TGTGCCTGGAGTAGGACAGGAGTAGATACGCAGTATTTT. Its translation: CAWSRTGVDTQYF. The full variable domain, with the rest looked up from reference TRBV30 and TRBJ2-3, is SQTIHQWPATLVQPVGSPLSLECTVEGTSNPNLYWYRQAAGRGLQLLFYSVGIGQISSEVPQNLSASRPQDRQFILSSKKLLLSDSGFYLCAWSRTGVDTQYFGPGTRLTVL.

The genes are TRBV10-3 and TRBJ2-7; TRBD2 matches 8 bases. V gave up 2 bases and J gave up 3 bases; unmatched junction bases: 3. Germline CDR1 and CDR2: ENHRY and SYGVKD. CDR3 length: 14 amino acids. DNA of the CDR3: TGTGCCATCAGTGAGAGAGCGGGGGACTACGAGCAGTACTTC. Translating gives CAISERAGDYEQYF.

The J gene is TRBJ2-3, the V gene TRBV7-9; 7 bases agree with TRBD1. The CDR3 is made up of 16 amino acids. Per germline, CDR1 SEHNR and CDR2 FQNEAQ (reference sequence). The junction had 13 bases not matched to a gene; V was cut back by 6 bases and J by 4 bases. The CDR3 coding sequence is TGTGCCAGCAGGGGACAGTTTCAGAGGAGCCCAGATACGCAGTATTTT. Translated, it gives CASRGQFQRSPDTQYF.

The CDR3 is CASSEAGRSSKPEYF. Written as DNA, the CDR3 is TGTGCCAGCAGTGAAGCCGGTCGGTCTTCTAAGCCGGAGTACTTC. The chain joins TRBV6-1 to TRBJ2-7, with unresolved D. The V end lost 0 bases, the J end lost 11 bases, and 20 bases lay between the germline ends. Germline V gene data show CDR1 as MNHNS and CDR2 as SASEGT. The length of the CDR3 is 15 residues.

The chain recombines TRBV2 with TRBJ2-1; D not certain. V was pared by 7 bases and J by 4 bases, with 5 bases between. CDR1 and CDR2 from the germline V gene are SNHLY and FYNNEI. The CDR3 runs 11 residues. CDR3 nucleotides: TGTGCCAGCACCTCTTACAATGAGCAGTTCTTC. Amino acid sequence: CASTSYNEQFF.

This rearrangement joins TRBV27 to TRBJ2-7, with 9 bases matching TRBD1. V was pared by 4 bases and J by 7 bases, with 11 bases of the junction left unmatched. There are 15 residues in the CDR3. Germline V CDR1 and CDR2: MNHEY, SMNVEV (reference sequence). The CDR3 DNA reads TGTGCCAGCAGTTGGGGAACTGGGACAGGGAGGGAGCAGTACTTC. Its translation: CASSWGTGTGREQYF.

The genes are TRBV5-5 and TRBJ2-5; the match to TRBD1 covers 9 bases. CDR1 is SGHKS, CDR2 YYEKEE, per germline (reference sequence). CDR3 length equals 13 residues. Germline trimming cut 3 bases from V and 10 bases from J; bases unmatched to any gene: 7. The CDR3 nucleotides are TGTGCCAGCAGCTCCCCATCGGACAGGGGCCAGTACTTC. Protein product: CASSSPSDRGQYF.

The chain employs TRBV2 and TRBJ2-7; TRBD1 agrees at 7 bases. This CDR3 spans 16 amino acids. V lost 3 bases to trimming and J lost 2 bases; unmatched junction nucleotides: 10. CDR1 and CDR2 (germline): SNHLY, FYNNEI. CDR3 sequence: CASSDGDRILPYEQYF. For the CDR3, the DNA is TGTGCCAGCAGTGATGGGGACAGAATCCTCCCCTACGAGCAGTACTTC. The complete variable domain, with remaining parts taken from reference TRBV2 and TRBJ2-7, reads EPEVTQTPSHQVTQMGQEVILRCVPISNHLYFYWYRQILGQKVEFLVSFYNNEISEKSEIFDDQFSVERPDGSNFTLKIRSTKLEDSAMYFCASSDGDRILPYEQYFGPGTRLTVT.

The chain uses TRBV11-2 and TRBJ2-1, with D maybe TRBD2 (5 bases). The germline CDR1 and CDR2 sequences are SGHAT and FQNNGV. Deletions cut 5 bases from V and 5 bases from J, with 19 bases between. The CDR3 has 16 amino acids. DNA for the CDR3: TGTGCCAGCAGCCACCGCGGGCGGGTTAGGGACAATGAGCAGTTCTTC. Translated: CASSHRGRVRDNEQFF.

The rearrangement joins TRBV28 to TRBJ1-5; possibly TRBD1 for D (6 bases). This CDR3 is built from 12 residues. The germline CDR1 and CDR2 sequences are MDHEN and SYDVKM. V was shortened by 7 bases and J by 5 bases, with 9 bases between the two germline ends. The CDR3, as DNA: TGTGCCAGCACCGGACAGCATCAGCCCCAGCATTTT. This translates into CASTGQHQPQHF.

The chain is built from TRBV4-2 and TRBJ2-3; 10 bases are shared with TRBD2. The ends lost 2 bases at V and 2 bases at J; junction bases unmatched: 10. CDR3 size: 18 residues. Germline V gene lookup returns CDR1 LGHNA and CDR2 YNFKEQ. The CDR3 DNA sequence: TGTGCCAGCAGCCAAAGCCTCTTTACTAGCGGGGACACAGATACGCAGTATTTT. Encoded protein: CASSQSLFTSGDTDTQYF.

This chain uses TRBV10-2 with TRBJ2-7, with 8 bases lining up with TRBD2. This CDR3 has 13 amino acids. V lost 11 bases to trimming and J lost 7 bases; unmatched junction nucleotides: 13. Looked up from germline, CDR1 is WSHSY and CDR2 is SAAADI. CDR3 in amino acids: CAGSRSGGAEQYF. The CDR3 DNA sequence: TGCGCCGGCTCGAGGTCGGGAGGGGCTGAGCAGTACTTC.

This clone came up a few times. The J gene is TRBJ2-7, the V gene TRBV7-9, with TRBD2 identical over 11 bases. The length of the CDR3 is 14 residues. Germline V lookup: CDR1 SEHNR, CDR2 FQNEAQ (reference sequence). The V and J ends lost 4 bases and 5 bases, in that order; junction bases with no gene match: 4. CDR3 amino acids: CASSYSGRAHEQYF. The CDR3 DNA sequence: TGTGCCAGCAGCTATAGCGGGAGGGCCCACGAGCAGTACTTC.